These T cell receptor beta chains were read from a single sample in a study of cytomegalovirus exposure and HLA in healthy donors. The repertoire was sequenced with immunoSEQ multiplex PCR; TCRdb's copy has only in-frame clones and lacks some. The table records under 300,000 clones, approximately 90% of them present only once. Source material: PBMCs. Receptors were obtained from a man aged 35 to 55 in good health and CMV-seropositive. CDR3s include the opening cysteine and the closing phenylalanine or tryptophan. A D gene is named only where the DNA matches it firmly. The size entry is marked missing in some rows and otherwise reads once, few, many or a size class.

cdr3_aa: CASSSGLAGANEQFF; cdr3_nt: TGTGCCAGCAGTTCGGGGCTAGCGGGAGCCAACGAGCAGTTCTTC; d_call: TRBD2; j_call: TRBJ2-1; clone_size: NA; v_call: TRBV6-6
cdr3_aa: CASSLGGLFQETQYF; cdr3_nt: TGTGCCAGCAGCTTAGGGGGACTATTCCAAGAGACCCAGTACTTC; d_call: TRBD2; j_call: TRBJ2-5; clone_size: NA; v_call: TRBV7-3
cdr3_aa: CASSLPRGQGSEKLFF; cdr3_nt: TGTGCCAGCAGCTTACCAAGAGGGCAGGGGAGTGAAAAACTGTTTTTT; d_call: NA; j_call: TRBJ1-4; clone_size: NA; v_call: TRBV7-9
cdr3_aa: CASSLPGQDPLGSPQHF; cdr3_nt: TGTGCCAGCAGTTTACCGGGACAGGACCCTTTGGGTTCCCCCCAGCATTTT; d_call: TRBD1; j_call: TRBJ1-5; clone_size: NA; v_call: TRBV28
cdr3_aa: CASSFAGGPRTGELFF; cdr3_nt: TGTGCCAGCAGTTTTGCGGGAGGGCCGCGCACCGGGGAGCTGTTTTTT; d_call: TRBD2; j_call: TRBJ2-2; clone_size: NA; v_call: TRBV28
cdr3_aa: CSVHGTGSGNTIYF; cdr3_nt: TGTTCCGTGCACGGGACAGGCTCTGGAAACACCATATATTTT; d_call: TRBD1; j_call: TRBJ1-3; clone_size: NA; v_call: TRBV7-9
cdr3_aa: CASRTSGGSEQYF; cdr3_nt: TGTGCCAGCCGGACTAGCGGCGGCTCCGAGCAGTACTTC; d_call: TRBD2; j_call: TRBJ2-7; clone_size: NA; v_call: TRBV19
cdr3_aa: CASSPHIRGRTDTQYF; cdr3_nt: TGTGCCAGCAGTCCGCACATCAGGGGGCGCACAGATACGCAGTATTTT; d_call: TRBD1; j_call: TRBJ2-3; clone_size: NA; v_call: TRBV27
cdr3_aa: CASSGQGVGTEAFF; cdr3_nt: TGCGCCAGCAGCGGTCAGGGGGTGGGGACTGAAGCTTTCTTT; d_call: TRBD1; j_call: TRBJ1-1; clone_size: few; v_call: TRBV5-1
cdr3_aa: CAISTGQKAYEQYF; cdr3_nt: TGTGCCATCAGTACGGGACAGAAAGCCTACGAGCAGTACTTC; d_call: TRBD1; j_call: TRBJ2-7; clone_size: NA; v_call: TRBV10-3
cdr3_aa: CASSAGQGPYSNQPQHF; cdr3_nt: TGTGCCAGCAGCGCCGGACAGGGTCCGTATAGCAATCAGCCCCAGCATTTT; d_call: TRBD1; j_call: TRBJ1-5; clone_size: NA; v_call: TRBV11-3
cdr3_aa: CASSLSGTENEKLFF; cdr3_nt: TGTGCCAGCAGCTTATCCGGGACAGAGAATGAAAAACTGTTTTTT; d_call: TRBD1; j_call: TRBJ1-4; clone_size: few; v_call: TRBV7-2
cdr3_aa: CASSAQTSGVFTDTQYF; cdr3_nt: TGTGCCAGCAGTGCACAGACTAGCGGGGTATTCACAGATACGCAGTATTTT; d_call: TRBD2; j_call: TRBJ2-3; clone_size: NA; v_call: TRBV6-1
cdr3_aa: CASSLSSLAGAKNF; cdr3_nt: TGTGCCAGCAGTTTATCTAGTCTAGCGGGGGCCAAGAACTTC; d_call: TRBD2; j_call: TRBJ2-5; clone_size: few; v_call: TRBV27
cdr3_aa: CASSLTRDSNNEQFF; cdr3_nt: TGTGCCAGCAGCTTAACGCGGGACTCCAACAATGAGCAGTTCTTC; d_call: NA; j_call: TRBJ2-1; clone_size: NA; v_call: TRBV7-8
cdr3_aa: CASSLAGQGNQPQHF; cdr3_nt: TGTGCCAGCAGCTTAGCGGGACAGGGTAATCAGCCCCAGCATTTT; d_call: TRBD1; j_call: TRBJ1-5; clone_size: NA; v_call: TRBV7-2
cdr3_aa: CASKTSGRQETQYF; cdr3_nt: TGTGCCAGCAAGACTAGCGGGAGGCAAGAGACCCAGTACTTC; d_call: TRBD2; j_call: TRBJ2-5; clone_size: NA; v_call: TRBV14
cdr3_aa: CASSKGLLSNQPQHF; cdr3_nt: TGTGCCAGCAGCAAAGGACTCCTTAGCAATCAGCCCCAGCATTTT; d_call: NA; j_call: TRBJ1-5; clone_size: NA; v_call: TRBV21-1
cdr3_aa: CASGGTTPYEQYF; cdr3_nt: TGCGCCAGCGGTGGGACTACCCCCTACGAGCAGTACTTC; d_call: TRBD2; j_call: TRBJ2-7; clone_size: once; v_call: TRBV10-1
cdr3_aa: CASSLTGANTGELFF; cdr3_nt: TGTGCCAGCAGCTTAACCGGAGCGAACACCGGGGAGCTGTTTTTT; d_call: NA; j_call: TRBJ2-2; clone_size: once; v_call: TRBV7-2